The next 14 T cell receptor beta chains were all read from a single sample in a study of blood T cells in healthy people across ages. Combining a sample-barcoded 5' primer with a J-beta primer mix, a second PCR ran for roughly 6 to 12 cycles. TCRdb re-analysed the 5' RACE reads in MiXCR, keeping a single row per CDR3 protein. Here the sample spans more than 800,000 distinct CDR3 sequences, under 30% being singletons. Sequencing input: blood. The receptors were sampled from a woman of 80 years or more in good health.

This chain links TRBV20-1 with TRBJ2-3; 8 nucleotides line up with TRBD1. Germline-derived CDR1 and CDR2 are DFQATT and SNEGSKA (reference sequence). The V segment lost 6 bases and the J segment 0 bases; nucleotides outside the gene matches: 5. The CDR3 extends over 14 amino acids. The CDR3 coding sequence is TGCAGTGCCCCCGGGACAGGCAGCACAGATACGCAGTATTTT. Amino acids: CSAPGTGSTDTQYF.

This clonotype occurred many times. This chain connects TRBV30 to TRBJ1-1; 8 nucleotides match TRBD1. J gave up 5 bases and V 2 bases, and 10 bases lay outside the gene matches. From germline, CDR1 is GTSNPN and CDR2 SVGIG (reference sequence). The CDR3 is made up of 15 amino acids. The CDR3 here is CAWSRGDRMGTEAFF. CDR3 DNA: TGTGCCTGGAGTCGCGGGGACAGGATGGGAACTGAAGCTTTCTTT.

Remarks on this clonotype: The junction shows a germline mismatch at one end, possibly a read error. This CDR3 is CSARRLAGPYGQYF. CDR3 nucleotide sequence: TGCAGTGCTAGAAGACTAGCGGGACCCTACGGGCAGTACTTC. The V gene is TRBV20-1, the J gene TRBJ2-7, with TRBD2 identical over 11 bases. Germline V gives CDR1 DFQATT, CDR2 SNEGSKA (reference sequence). This CDR3 is 14 amino acids long.

Many counts were recorded for this clonotype. For the CDR3, the DNA is TGCAGTGCTAGGCAGCGGGGGTTCTCCTACAATGAGCAGTTCTTC. Translating gives CSARQRGFSYNEQFF. This chain links TRBV20-1 with TRBJ2-1, with TRBD2 matching over 8 bases. This CDR3 contains 15 residues. Germline CDR1 is DFQATT and CDR2 is SNEGSKA (reference sequence). V was clipped by 3 bases and J by 0 bases; unmatched bases: 4.

Ten or more counts support this clonotype. The chain combines TRBV7-2 with TRBJ2-2; 9 positions match TRBD1. The CDR3 extends over 15 amino acids. CDR1 is SGHTA and CDR2 is FQGNSA in the germline V gene. The J segment lost 7 bases and the V segment lost 3 bases, leaving 6 bases of the junction unmatched. CDR3 sequence reads: CASSFTTGGVGELFF. The DNA of the CDR3 is TGTGCCAGCAGCTTTACGACAGGGGGAGTCGGGGAGCTGTTTTTT.

Many counts were recorded for this clonotype. The rearrangement joins TRBV6-6 to TRBJ2-3; tentative D call: TRBD2 (6 bases). Germline V gene data show CDR1 as MNHNY and CDR2 as SVGAGI (reference sequence). The CDR3 is made up of 16 amino acids. Trimming left V 5 bases short and J 3 bases short, with 18 bases between. CDR3 sequence reads: CASSKLDAGRTDTQYF. CDR3 sequence (DNA): TGTGCCAGCAGTAAGTTAGACGCGGGGAGGACAGATACGCAGTATTTT.

This clonotype was seen many times. The chain has TRBV10-3 and TRBJ2-7; 9 bases are shared with TRBD1. Looked up from germline, CDR1 is ENHRY and CDR2 is SYGVKD. The CDR3 covers 13 residues. The V segment lost 8 bases and the J segment 3 bases; nucleotides outside the gene matches: 5. The CDR3 spells CAIGGDRDYEQYF. CDR3 DNA: TGTGCCATCGGTGGGGACAGGGACTACGAGCAGTACTTC.

The rearrangement links TRBV9 to TRBJ1-2; a weak D match, TRBD1 (6 bases). The CDR3 is 13 amino acids. CDR1 is SGDLS, CDR2 YYNGEE, per germline. Deletions cut 7 bases from V and 0 bases from J, with 10 bases between. The CDR3 loop is CASGGQTNYGYTF. CDR3 sequence (DNA): TGTGCCAGCGGTGGACAGACTAACTATGGCTACACCTTC.

The chain is built from TRBV12-3 or TRBV12-4 and TRBJ1-1; D gene unclear. The CDR3 contains 13 residues. V lost 7 bases and J lost 0, with 9 bases in between. Written as DNA, the CDR3 is TGTGCCAGCAAGGGCAGTATGAACACTGAAGCTTTCTTT. Its translation is CASKGSMNTEAFF.

This clonotype came up many times. The chain carries TRBV11-2 and TRBJ2-3; 9 bases match TRBD1. V shed 0 bases, J shed 4 bases, and the junction held 2 bases outside the gene matches. CDR1 is SGHAT and CDR2 is FQNNGV in the germline V gene. The CDR3 totals 15 residues. CDR3 loop: CASSLDRTGADTQYF. In nucleotides, the CDR3 is TGTGCCAGCAGCTTAGATCGGACAGGGGCAGATACGCAGTATTTT.

This clonotype was recorded a few times. A much bigger clone sits one base away, suggesting this may be a read error. The chain joins TRBV6-1 to TRBJ1-2; possibly TRBD1 for D (6 bases). The CDR3 has 16 residues. CDR1 is MNHNS, CDR2 SASEGT, per germline. In DNA form, the CDR3 reads TGTGCCAGCAATTTTGATGCGCTCCGGGACAAAAATGGCTACATCTTC. Encoded protein: CASNFDALRDKNGYIF.

This clonotype showed up many times. The chain's CDR3 is CASSLPRLAGDNEQFF. The CDR3 coding sequence is TGCGCCAGCAGCCTACCCCGACTAGCGGGGGACAATGAGCAGTTCTTC. The chain is built from TRBV5-1 and TRBJ2-1; 12 nucleotides line up with TRBD2. CDR1 is SGHRS, CDR2 YFSETQ, per germline. V dropped 4 bases and J dropped 5; count of bases not matched to a gene: 7. The CDR3 length is 16 residues.

Notes on this clonotype: A clone one base away is much larger, so this may be a read error. The chain links TRBV29-1 to TRBJ2-1; no clear D. V was cut by 7 bases and J by 12 bases, with 16 bases left in between. The CDR3 consists of 11 residues. Germline V gene sequence: CDR1 SQVTM, CDR2 ANQGSEA. CDR3 protein: CSAPRFSGQFF. CDR3 DNA sequence: TGCAGCGCCCCTCGGTTTAGTGGGCAGTTCTTC.

This clonotype was seen repeatedly, ten times or more. V usage is TRBV11-1 and J usage is TRBJ2-1; 12 nucleotides line up with TRBD2. The ends lost 6 bases at V and 9 bases at J; junction bases unmatched: 3. Germline CDR1 reads SGHAT; CDR2 reads FQDESV (reference sequence). This CDR3 contains 13 residues. CDR3 residues: CASRTSGGSEQFF. In DNA, the CDR3 is TGTGCCAGCAGGACTAGCGGGGGTAGTGAGCAGTTCTTC.